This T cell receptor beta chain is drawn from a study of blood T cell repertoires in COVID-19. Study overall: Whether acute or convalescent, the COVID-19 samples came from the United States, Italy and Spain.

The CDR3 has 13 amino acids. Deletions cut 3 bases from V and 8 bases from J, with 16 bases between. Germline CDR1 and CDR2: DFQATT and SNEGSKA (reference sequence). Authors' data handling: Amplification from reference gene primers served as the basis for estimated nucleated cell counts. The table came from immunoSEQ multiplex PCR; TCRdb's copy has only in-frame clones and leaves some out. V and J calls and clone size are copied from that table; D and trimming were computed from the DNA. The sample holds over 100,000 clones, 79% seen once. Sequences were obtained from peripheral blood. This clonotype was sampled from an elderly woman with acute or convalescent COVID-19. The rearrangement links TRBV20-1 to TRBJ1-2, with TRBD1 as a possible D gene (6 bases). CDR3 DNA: TGCAGTGCTAGTCTCTTGAGGGGGAGCGGCTACACCTTC. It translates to CSASLLRGSGYTF.